This T cell receptor (beta chain) was recorded in a study of blood T cell repertoires in COVID-19. Study information: Sites across the United States, Italy and Spain contributed samples from acute and convalescent COVID-19.

Authors' methods: Reference gene primer amplification gave nucleated cell count estimates. TCRdb's table, derived via immunoSEQ multiplex PCR, lists solely in-frame clones and lacks some. V and J calls and clone size are as listed in that table; D and trimming were resolved from the DNA. The sample includes 150,000 or so clones, roughly 85% seen only once; the top ten take around 4.3%. Individuals drawn from 20 to 25 US areas were about 18 to 100 years old. Two negative PCRs, clearance, or symptom resolution had been documented for recovered Cohort 3 donors. Germline V gives CDR1 LNHDA, CDR2 SQIVND (reference sequence). Between the trimmed V and J ends, which lost 3 bases and 3 bases, there was a span of 12 bases. The CDR3 covers 15 residues.

This TCR was sampled from a woman aged 45-65 years who had recovered from COVID-19. The J gene is TRBJ1-5, the V gene TRBV19, with D maybe TRBD1 (6 bases). The sequencing sample was made of PBMCs or T cells enriched from blood (not recorded which). The CDR3 sequence: CASSMQQGVNQPQHF. Written as DNA, the CDR3 is TGTGCCAGTAGTATGCAACAGGGTGTCAATCAGCCCCAGCATTTT.